The clone carrying this TCR beta chain was counted only a few times. CDR1 is LNHDA, CDR2 SQIVND, per germline (reference sequence). Trimming took 3 bases from V and 5 from J, leaving 11 bases between them. This CDR3 has 15 residues. These data come from a study of CD8+CD57+ T cells in acquired aplastic anemia. The study profiled TCR beta VDJ and CDR3 using genomic DNA as template. TCRdb reprocessed the reads via MiXCR and lists one record per CDR3 protein. The sample contains 190,000 or so distinct CDR3 sequences, less than 60% of which appear only once. The authors sequenced patients whose flow cytometry had shown CD8+CD57+ cell expansion.

The origin of this receptor is a human donor with aplastic anemia. This chain links TRBV19 with TRBJ1-6; possible D gene TRBD1, 6 bases. Material: sorted CD4+, CD8+, or CD8+CD57+ T cells (not recorded which) from PBMCs. CDR3 residues: CASSMGGQNNSPLHF. CDR3 DNA sequence: TGTGCCAGTAGTATGGGGGGACAAAATAATTCACCCCTCCACTTT.